Listed below are T cell receptor beta chains from one sample, sequenced in a study of cytotoxic CD8 clonotypes in ibrutinib-treated CLL. Profiling relied on immunoSEQ multiplex PCR, and the TCRdb table lists in-frame clones only, not all of them. This sample has 90,000 to 100,000 clones, with around 80% found just once. Sequences were derived from PBMCs, sampled after 12 months of ibrutinib treatment. The receptors stem from a human donor with chronic lymphocytic leukemia. Both conserved end residues are part of each CDR3. A D gene is named only where the DNA matches it firmly.

NA	TRBV6-6	CASSRGTDEQYF
NA	TRBV29-1	CSVAKDGYTF
TRBD1	TRBV29-1	CSVGQGFPTDTQYF
NA	TRBV11-1	CASSLSTAAPGTEAFF
NA	TRBV6-1	CASTGSGRFNSPLHF
TRBD1	TRBV19	CATGQGPLSYF
NA	TRBV5-4	CASSLEGTRITGELFF
NA	TRBV29-1	CSAAASNQPQHF
TRBD1	TRBV5-1	CASSSQGAWITEAFF
TRBD1	TRBV14	CASSPGTANTEAFF
NA	TRBV30	CALTGSSLGYTF
TRBD2	TRBV19	CASSITVAGGRIGEQFF
NA	TRBV19	CASSRADEQYF
NA	TRBV4-2	CASSQGGNTEAFF
TRBD2	TRBV29-1	CSVRAQISGERREQYF
TRBD1	TRBV18	CASSPLGQGAETQYF
NA	TRBV7-8	CAVATSTDTQYF
NA	TRBV5-1	CASSRVGSADNVLTF
NA	TRBV27	CASSLHSAGYTEAFF
NA	TRBV7-9	CASSTTASSYEQYF
TRBD1	TRBV11-3	CASSLTGTNTEAFF
TRBD1	TRBV28	CASSLTGQKTGELFF
TRBD2	TRBV10-1	CASSELVAGEETQYF
NA	TRBV30	CAWSNWGREKLFF
TRBD1	TRBV7-6	CASSPRQGTSYEQYF